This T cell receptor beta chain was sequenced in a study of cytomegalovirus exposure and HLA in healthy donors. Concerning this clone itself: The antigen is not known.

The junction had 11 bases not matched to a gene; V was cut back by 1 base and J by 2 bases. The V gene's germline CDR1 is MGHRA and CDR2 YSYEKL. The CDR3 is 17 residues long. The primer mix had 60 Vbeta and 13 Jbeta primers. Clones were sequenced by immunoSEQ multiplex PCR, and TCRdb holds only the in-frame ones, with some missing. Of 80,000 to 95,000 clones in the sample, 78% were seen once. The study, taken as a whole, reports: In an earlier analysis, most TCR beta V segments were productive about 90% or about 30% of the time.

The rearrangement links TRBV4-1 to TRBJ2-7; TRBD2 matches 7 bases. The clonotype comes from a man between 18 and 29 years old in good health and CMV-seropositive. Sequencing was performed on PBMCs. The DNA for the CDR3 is TGCGCCAGCAGCCAAGGGCCCCGTCTTGCGGGAGCCTACGAGCAGTACTTC. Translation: CASSQGPRLAGAYEQYF.